The present TCR beta chain was sequenced within a study of blood T cell repertoires in COVID-19. Study-wide context: There were acute and convalescent COVID-19 samples, and they came from the United States, Italy and Spain. PBMCs, B-cell-depleted T cells, or T cells were the source of the cDNA or gDNA that made up the material.

Authors' analysis steps: Estimation of nucleated cell counts relied on the amplification of reference gene primers. Clones were sequenced by immunoSEQ multiplex PCR, and TCRdb holds only the in-frame ones, with some missing. D and trimming were read from the DNA, whereas the V and J calls and clone size are those reported in that table. The sample lists 150,000 to 200,000 clones; 85% to 95% were seen once. Seattle-derived patients entered the study during active infection and were followed longitudinally. The TCR sequence derives from a woman in her fifties or sixties with COVID-19, enrolled during active disease. Sequenced sample: peripheral blood.

The CDR3, as DNA: TGTGCCAGCAGCTCACTCTTTACAGACCCCTACGAGCAGTACTTC. Translated, it gives CASSSLFTDPYEQYF. V and J are TRBV5-6 and TRBJ2-7; D is uncertain. Deletions cut 3 bases from V and 2 bases from J, with 15 bases between. This CDR3 contains 15 residues. Per germline, CDR1 SGHDT and CDR2 YYEEEE. Full variable domain (missing parts from reference TRBV5-6 and TRBJ2-7): DAGVTQSPTHLIKTRGQQVTLRCSPKSGHDTVSWYQQALGQGPQFIFQYYEEEERQRGNFPDRFSGHQFPNYSSELNVNALLLGDSALYLCASSSLFTDPYEQYFGPGTRLTVT.